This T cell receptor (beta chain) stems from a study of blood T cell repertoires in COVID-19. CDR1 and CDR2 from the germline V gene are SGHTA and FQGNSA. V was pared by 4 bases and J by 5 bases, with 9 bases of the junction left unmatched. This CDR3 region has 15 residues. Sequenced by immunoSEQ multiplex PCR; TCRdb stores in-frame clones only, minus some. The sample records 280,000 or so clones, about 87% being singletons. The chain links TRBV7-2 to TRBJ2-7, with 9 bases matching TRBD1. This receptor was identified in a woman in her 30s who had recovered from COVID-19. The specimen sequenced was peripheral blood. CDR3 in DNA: TGTGCCAGCAGCTCACCCCCCGGGACAGGGAACGAGCAGTACTTC. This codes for CASSSPPGTGNEQYF.